This entry lists 27 T cell receptor beta chains sequenced from one sample in a study of shared clonotypes between healthy human individuals. The assay was immunoSEQ multiplex PCR, and TCRdb's table has in-frame clones only and misses some. The sample consists of 2.3 million or so clones, 90% to 95% of them appearing once. The sequencing sample was made of naive CD4+ T cells from PBMCs. Regarding subset: CD45RA+ positively selected. Every receptor here comes from a man between 18 and 35 years old in good health. Some clones in this sample may be carry-over from other donors' samples.

The chain is built from TRBV5-4 and TRBJ2-3; possible D gene TRBD1, 6 bases. Trimming left V 0 bases short and J 6 bases short, with 17 bases between. The CDR3 runs 16 residues. In germline, CDR1 is SGHNT, CDR2 YYREEE (reference sequence). The CDR3 DNA follows: TGTGCCAGCAGCTTGGGGGGGCAGTCGAGCGGTGATACGCAGTATTTT. Amino acids: CASSLGGQSSGDTQYF.

The chain couples TRBV5-1 to TRBJ1-4; D is ambiguous. The CDR3 totals 13 residues. With 5 bases removed from V and 7 bases from J, the gap between germline ends came to 12 bases. CDR1 and CDR2 from the germline V gene are SGHRS and YFSETQ. CDR3 region: CASSYGDGEKLFF. Here the CDR3 DNA reads TGCGCCAGCAGTTACGGCGATGGTGAAAAACTGTTTTTT.

This chain connects TRBV11-2 to TRBJ2-1; no firm D call. The CDR3 is 14 residues long. Germline V lookup: CDR1 SGHAT, CDR2 FQNNGV. V was cut by 3 bases and J by 4 bases, with 10 bases left in between. The CDR3: CASSFLTPYNEQFF. The DNA of the CDR3 is TGTGCCAGCAGCTTCCTGACCCCTTACAATGAGCAGTTCTTC.

The chain is built from TRBV28 and TRBJ2-7, with D tentatively TRBD1 or TRBD2 (6 bases each). The CDR3 is 15 residues long. CDR1 MDHEN and CDR2 SYDVKM come from the germline V gene. V lost 1 base and J 6 bases, leaving 16 bases between the germline ends. CDR3: CASSLFQGPGGEQYF. CDR3 DNA sequence: TGTGCCAGCAGTTTATTTCAGGGGCCCGGGGGCGAGCAGTACTTC. The entire variable domain, with the rest obtained from reference TRBV28 and TRBJ2-7, is as follows: DVKVTQSSRYLVKRTGEKVFLECVQDMDHENMFWYRQDPGLGLRLIYFSYDVKMKEKGDIPEGYSVSREKKERFSLILESASTNQTSMYLCASSLFQGPGGEQYFGPGTRLTVT.

The chain employs TRBV15 and TRBJ1-2; no clear D. Germline CDR1 reads LNHNV; CDR2 reads YYDKDF (reference sequence). This CDR3 contains 14 residues. Deletions cut 0 bases from V and 2 bases from J, with 7 bases between. The CDR3 bases are TGTGCCACCAGCAGAGATGACGGAAACTATGGCTACACCTTC. Protein product: CATSRDDGNYGYTF.

Turning to this clone: The same CDR3 can be traced to other DNA sequences in this sample. V is TRBV2 and J is TRBJ2-2; D is unclear. V dropped 2 bases and J dropped 2 bases, with 6 bases sitting between them. CDR3 length equals 14 residues. Germline assignment: CDR1 SNHLY and CDR2 FYNNEI. The CDR3, as DNA: TGTGCCAGCAGTGAACTCGTCAACACCGGGGAGCTGTTTTTT. This gives the protein CASSELVNTGELFF.

This rearrangement joins TRBV2 to TRBJ2-3; D might be TRBD1 (6 bases). There are 14 residues in the CDR3. Germline V CDR1 and CDR2: SNHLY, FYNNEI. Trimming removed 8 bases from V and 0 bases from J, with 12 bases in between. In DNA form, the CDR3 reads TGTGCCAGCGGGGGCGGTACGAGCACAGATACGCAGTATTTT. Amino acids: CASGGGTSTDTQYF.

The chain joins TRBV30 to TRBJ2-7; 7 nucleotides align to TRBD1. Germline CDR1 and CDR2: GTSNPN and SVGIG (reference sequence). The junction had 9 bases not matched to a gene; V was cut back by 3 bases and J by 1 base. The CDR3 runs 15 residues. CDR3 sequence reads: CAWRNRGQRSYEQYF. The CDR3, as DNA: TGTGCCTGGAGAAATAGGGGACAGAGATCCTACGAGCAGTACTTC.

DNA of the CDR3: TGTGCCAGCAGCCCAACTGGAGGAGCGGGTGAGACCCAGTACTTC. It codes for CASSPTGGAGETQYF. This chain uses TRBV5-7 with TRBJ2-5; tentatively, D is TRBD2 (6 bases). TRBV5-7 is given ORF status, its function remaining uncertain. The CDR3 runs 15 residues. V gave up 4 bases and J gave up 5 bases, with 18 bases separating them.

The CDR3 DNA reads TGTGCCAGCACCTATTTCGTAGTGAACACTGAAGCTTTCTTT. Amino acid sequence: CASTYFVVNTEAFF. This chain connects TRBV7-9 to TRBJ1-1; D ambiguous. The CDR3 length is 14 residues. In germline, CDR1 is SEHNR, CDR2 FQNEAQ (reference sequence). V was trimmed by 7 bases and J by 0 bases, leaving 12 bases between them.

The CDR3 DNA is TGCGCCAGCAGCCTAGGACGGGGAGCTACGGACTATGGCTACACCTTC. Translation: CASSLGRGATDYGYTF. The chain uses TRBV5-1 and TRBJ1-2; D uncertain. This CDR3 contains 16 residues. V lost 4 bases, J lost 3 bases, and 19 bases lay in between. Germline V gene data show CDR1 as SGHRS and CDR2 as YFSETQ.

The V and J genes are TRBV16 and TRBJ2-7, with D unresolved. The V gene lost 4 bases and the J gene lost 0 bases, with 10 bases spanning the gap. Per germline, CDR1 KGHSY and CDR2 FQNENV. The CDR3 runs to 14 residues. DNA of the CDR3: TGTGCCAGCAGCCCCCCCGCTAGCTCCTACGAGCAGTACTTC. Translating it yields CASSPPASSYEQYF.

The chain combines TRBV9 with TRBJ2-7, with 8 nucleotides matching TRBD2. V was pared by 4 bases and J by 1 base, with 7 bases of the junction left unmatched. The CDR3 loop spans 15 amino acids. Germline loops: CDR1 SGDLS, CDR2 YYNGEE. DNA of the CDR3: TGTGCCAGCAGCCGGGAGGGGGGACCTTCCTACGAGCAGTACTTC. As protein: CASSREGGPSYEQYF.

The sample holds one count of this clone. The rearrangement joins TRBV28 to TRBJ2-4, with TRBD1 identical over 11 bases. The CDR3 extends over 14 amino acids. Trimming cost V 4 bases and J 8 bases; bases outside gene matches: 4. Per the germline V gene, CDR1 is MDHEN and CDR2 is SYDVKM. CDR3 sequence: CASSWGQGGDIQYF. The CDR3 coding sequence is TGTGCCAGCAGTTGGGGACAGGGGGGAGACATTCAGTACTTC.

The chain couples TRBV13 to TRBJ2-1; D not certain. Germline-derived CDR1 and CDR2 are PRHDT and FYEKMQ (reference sequence). The length of the CDR3 is 12 residues. Trimming removed 5 bases at V and 2 bases at J, with 4 bases between. The CDR3 sequence is CASSRTYNEQFF. DNA of the CDR3: TGTGCCAGCAGCCGTACCTACAATGAGCAGTTCTTC.

The V and J genes are TRBV2 and TRBJ2-1; D tentatively fits TRBD1 or TRBD2 (6 bases each). The V gene lost 6 bases and the J gene lost 7 bases, with 7 bases spanning the gap. CDR1 is SNHLY and CDR2 is FYNNEI in the germline V gene. The CDR3 spans 11 residues. The CDR3 DNA reads TGTGCCAGCAGAGGGGGGAATGAGCAGTTCTTC. Translation gives CASRGGNEQFF. The variable domain in full, with the rest retrieved from reference TRBV2 and TRBJ2-1, is EPEVTQTPSHQVTQMGQEVILRCVPISNHLYFYWYRQILGQKVEFLVSFYNNEISEKSEIFDDQFSVERPDGSNFTLKIRSTKLEDSAMYFCASRGGNEQFFGPGTRLTVL.

This chain connects TRBV7-2 to TRBJ2-3; a weak D match, TRBD2 (5 bases). The V gene lost 5 bases and the J gene lost 2 bases, with 14 bases spanning the gap. Germline loops: CDR1 SGHTA, CDR2 FQGNSA. The CDR3 totals 15 residues. CDR3: CASSLLGIVTDTQYF. The CDR3 DNA follows: TGTGCCAGCAGCCTCCTCGGGATAGTCACAGATACGCAGTATTTT.

The J gene is TRBJ1-2, the V gene TRBV6-1; the match to TRBD1 covers 11 bases. CDR1 is MNHNS, CDR2 SASEGT, per germline. This CDR3 spans 15 amino acids. Trimming removed 11 bases from V and 4 bases from J; junction bases left unmatched: 12. CDR3 region: CASHTGTGGFYGYTF. The DNA of the CDR3 is TGTGCCTCTCACACGGGGACAGGGGGGTTCTATGGCTACACCTTC.

As regards this clone: This sample includes further DNA sequences coding for the same CDR3. This chain joins TRBV18 and TRBJ2-5; D remains unclear. This CDR3 spans 12 amino acids. Per the germline V gene, CDR1 is KGHSH and CDR2 is LQKENI. V lost 2 bases to trimming and J lost 2 bases, with 3 bases between them. CDR3 DNA: TGTGCCAGCTCACCAAATCAAGAGACCCAGTACTTC. This codes for CASSPNQETQYF.

The chain couples TRBV7-2 to TRBJ1-2; a weak D match, TRBD1 (5 bases). Germline loops: CDR1 SGHTA, CDR2 FQGNSA. There are 12 residues in the CDR3. V was shortened by 5 bases and J by 4 bases, with 8 bases between the two germline ends. DNA of the CDR3: TGTGCCAGCAGCCGGGGCTTCTATGGCTACACCTTC. Its protein is CASSRGFYGYTF.

This rearrangement joins TRBV28 to TRBJ1-2; no clear D gene. Trimming removed 3 bases from V and 4 bases from J, with 6 bases in between. Germline loops: CDR1 MDHEN, CDR2 SYDVKM. This CDR3 spans 12 amino acids. In DNA form, the CDR3 reads TGTGCCAGCAGTTTGCGTATCTATGGCTACACCTTC. The encoded protein is CASSLRIYGYTF.

Concerning this clone: The same CDR3 is also encoded by other DNA sequences in this sample. The rearrangement joins TRBV10-3 to TRBJ2-3; D is uncertain. V was trimmed by 0 bases and J by 3 bases, leaving 7 bases between them. The CDR3 has 14 amino acids. Germline V gene data show CDR1 as ENHRY and CDR2 as SYGVKD. CDR3 residues: CAISESVGTDTQYF. CDR3 nucleotides: TGTGCCATCAGTGAGTCGGTGGGAACAGATACGCAGTATTTT.

The chain is built from TRBV14 and TRBJ2-1; 8 nucleotides align to TRBD2. The germline gives CDR1 SGHDN, CDR2 FVKESK. J gave up 6 bases and V 3 bases, and 10 bases lay outside the gene matches. This CDR3 is built from 16 residues. CDR3 bases: TGTGCCAGCAGCCACCCGGGACTAGTCAGTTTCAATGAGCAGTTCTTC. Encoded protein: CASSHPGLVSFNEQFF.

This chain links TRBV19 with TRBJ1-2, with no clear D. The germline CDR1 and CDR2 sequences are LNHDA and SQIVND (reference sequence). Between the trimmed V and J ends, which lost 10 bases and 8 bases, there was a span of 17 bases. The CDR3 totals 12 residues. Here the CDR3 reads CATRTVLVGYTF. The CDR3 region has the DNA TGTGCCACCAGGACCGTCCTGGTAGGCTACACCTTC.

This rearrangement joins TRBV5-8 to TRBJ2-7; TRBD2 matches 14 bases. CDR1 is SGHTS, CDR2 YDEGEE, per germline. The CDR3 has 15 amino acids. V shed 4 bases and J 4 bases; nucleotides not matched to a gene: 4. This CDR3 reads CASSIGLAGGYEQYF. The CDR3 nucleotides are TGTGCCAGCAGCATAGGACTAGCGGGAGGTTACGAGCAGTACTTC.

This chain connects TRBV7-2 to TRBJ2-2; 9 nucleotides line up with TRBD2. The CDR3 is 14 residues long. CDR1 and CDR2 (germline): SGHTA, FQGNSA. J was trimmed by 6 bases and V by 5 bases; bases with no gene match: 4. The CDR3 loop reads CASSQVAGAGELFF. As DNA, the CDR3 is TGTGCCAGCAGCCAAGTAGCGGGAGCCGGGGAGCTGTTTTTT.

The chain combines TRBV5-4 with TRBJ2-2, with D perhaps TRBD2 (5 bases). The CDR3 sequence is 15 residues long. Germline CDR1 is SGHNT and CDR2 is YYREEE (reference sequence). Trimming took off 3 bases at V and 0 bases at J, with 9 bases between the two ends. CDR3 sequence: CASSSPGSNTGELFF. The DNA of the CDR3 is TGTGCCAGCAGCTCCCCGGGGTCGAACACCGGGGAGCTGTTTTTT.